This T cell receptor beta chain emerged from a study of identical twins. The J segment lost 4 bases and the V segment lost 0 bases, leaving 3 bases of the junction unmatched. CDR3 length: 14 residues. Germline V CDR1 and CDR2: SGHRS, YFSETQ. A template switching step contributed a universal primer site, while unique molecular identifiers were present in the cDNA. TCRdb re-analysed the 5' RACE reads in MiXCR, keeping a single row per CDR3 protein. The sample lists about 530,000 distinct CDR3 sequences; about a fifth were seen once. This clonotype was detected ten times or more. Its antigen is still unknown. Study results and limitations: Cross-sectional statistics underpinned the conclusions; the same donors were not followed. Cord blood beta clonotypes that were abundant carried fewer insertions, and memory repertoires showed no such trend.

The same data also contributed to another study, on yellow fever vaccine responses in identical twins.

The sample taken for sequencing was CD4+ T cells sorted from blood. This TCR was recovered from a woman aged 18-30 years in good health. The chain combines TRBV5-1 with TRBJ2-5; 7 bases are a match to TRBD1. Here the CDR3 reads CASSLVPGGETQYF. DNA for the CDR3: TGCGCCAGCAGCTTGGTGCCAGGGGGAGAGACCCAGTACTTC.